A single sample gave rise to the 24 T cell receptor beta chains below, sequenced in a study of vaccination and CD4 T cells after COVID-19. Treatment indicated: roughly nine-day PBMC culture with coronavirus spike peptide pools or control peptides (ViraFEST assay). The study sequenced cultured CD4+ T cell DNA using the Oncomine TCR Beta short-read assay. MiXCR, run by TCRdb on the PCR reads, gives a single entry per CDR3 protein. The sample has some 12,000 distinct CDR3 sequences, 43% seen once. These TCRs are of unknown antigen specificity. The sample comprised CD4+ T cells from blood, cultured in vitro. The receptors originated from a human donor who had recovered from COVID-19.

The table lists this clonotype with a few counts. The J gene is TRBJ1-2, the V gene TRBV19, with D maybe TRBD1 (5 bases). V lost 3 bases, J lost 6 bases, and 17 bases lay in between. This CDR3 is 15 amino acids long. Germline V gene lookup returns CDR1 LNHDA and CDR2 SQIVND (reference sequence). For the CDR3, the DNA is TGTGCCAGTAGTATTACCTGGGGGGGATTGGATGGCTACACCTTC. Amino acids: CASSITWGGLDGYTF.

The table lists this clonotype with a few counts. The rearrangement uses TRBV20-1 and TRBJ2-3; the match to TRBD2 covers 16 bases. The CDR3 totals 17 residues. Germline assignment: CDR1 DFQATT and CDR2 SNEGSKA (reference sequence). Trimming took 7 bases from V and 0 from J; bases not matched to a gene: 7. The CDR3 DNA sequence: TGCAGTGGAGGGACTAGCGGGGGGGGACCTAGCACAGATACGCAGTATTTT. Protein: CSGGTSGGGPSTDTQYF.

The chain joins TRBV12-3 or TRBV12-4 to TRBJ1-5; D unclear. There are 14 residues in the CDR3. Trimming left V 2 bases short and J 9 bases short, with 14 bases between. The CDR3 bases are TGTGCCAGCAGTTTATCGGGCATTCTAGGGCCCCAGCATTTT. Translated: CASSLSGILGPQHF.

The CDR3: CASSRTGTSGGVTDTQYF. The CDR3 DNA sequence: TGTGCCAGTAGTCGTACCGGGACTAGCGGGGGGGTAACAGATACGCAGTATTTT. The chain has TRBV19 and TRBJ2-3; TRBD2 agrees at 16 bases. V shed 5 bases, J shed 3 bases, and the junction held 8 bases outside the gene matches. Germline values: CDR1 LNHDA, CDR2 SQIVND (reference sequence). CDR3 length: 18 residues.

This rearrangement joins TRBV5-1 to TRBJ2-3; tentative D call: TRBD2 (6 bases). V was clipped by 7 bases and J by 2 bases, with 14 bases between them. The CDR3 is made up of 14 amino acids. Germline V gene data show CDR1 as SGHRS and CDR2 as YFSETQ. CDR3 sequence: CASATAGPTDTQYF. The CDR3 nucleotides read TGCGCCAGCGCCACGGCGGGACCCACAGATACGCAGTATTTT.

The chain links TRBV7-2 to TRBJ2-1, with D maybe TRBD2 (7 bases). This CDR3 region has 15 residues. V was trimmed by 1 base and J by 6 bases, leaving 13 bases between them. CDR1 SGHTA and CDR2 FQGNSA come from the germline V gene. CDR3 nucleotides: TGTGCCAGCAGCTTAGAGGGGGGGATAGTCAATGAGCAGTTCTTC. Amino acid sequence: CASSLEGGIVNEQFF.

Written as DNA, the CDR3 is TGTGCCAGCAGGGCCGTGGGGTACACCGGGGAGCTGTTTTTT. Translated, it gives CASRAVGYTGELFF. The V gene is TRBV11-3, the J gene TRBJ2-2; D is undetermined. This CDR3 region has 14 residues. Germline-derived CDR1 and CDR2 are SGHNT and YENEEA. V gave up 6 bases and J gave up 3 bases, with 11 bases separating them.

The rearrangement links TRBV19 to TRBJ1-3; possible D gene TRBD1, 6 bases. V shed 5 bases and J shed 4 bases, with 12 bases lying between them. Germline CDR1 reads LNHDA; CDR2 reads SQIVND (reference sequence). CDR3 length: 14 amino acids. The CDR3 reads CASSAAGAGNTIYF. CDR3 nucleotides: TGTGCCAGTAGTGCCGCAGGGGCCGGAAACACCATATATTTT.

This chain connects TRBV18 to TRBJ2-7, with D perhaps matching TRBD1 (6 bases). V lost 6 bases to trimming and J lost 0 bases, with 12 bases between them. This CDR3 spans 14 amino acids. Germline CDR1 is KGHSH and CDR2 is LQKENI. In DNA, the CDR3 is TGTGCCAGCTCTTCAGGGACACCCTCCTACGAGCAGTACTTC. Its translation is CASSSGTPSYEQYF.

This clonotype was observed a few times. The chain is built from TRBV3-1 and TRBJ1-5; D gene uncertain. This CDR3 has 14 amino acids. V gave up 2 bases and J gave up 7 bases, with 12 bases separating them. Germline CDR1 and CDR2: LGHDT and YNNKEL (reference sequence). The CDR3 region is CASSQTGNMQPQHF. As DNA, the CDR3 is TGTGCCAGCAGCCAAACGGGGAACATGCAGCCCCAGCATTTT.

The chain links TRBV18 to TRBJ1-1; TRBD1 matches at 9 bases. This CDR3 contains 15 residues. With V trimmed by 3 bases and J by 1 base, 3 bases remained unmatched. Germline V gives CDR1 KGHSH, CDR2 LQKENI. CDR3 in amino acids: CASSPGQGPNTEAFF. In DNA, the CDR3 is TGTGCCAGCTCACCCGGACAGGGGCCGAACACTGAAGCTTTCTTT.

The chain joins TRBV5-1 to TRBJ2-5, with a possible D match to TRBD1 (6 bases). CDR1 is SGHRS, CDR2 YFSETQ, per germline. With 4 bases removed from V and 5 bases from J, the gap between germline ends came to 18 bases. CDR3 size: 15 residues. Here the CDR3 reads CASSAATTGSETQYF. CDR3 nucleotide sequence: TGCGCCAGCAGCGCGGCAACTACAGGGTCGGAGACCCAGTACTTC.

The V call is TRBV7-2, the J call TRBJ2-6; no firm D call. Germline assignment: CDR1 SGHTA and CDR2 FQGNSA. V was clipped by 1 base and J by 0 bases, with 4 bases between them. The length of the CDR3 is 15 residues. For the CDR3, the DNA is TGTGCCAGCAGCTTAGAGGGCTCTGGGGCCAACGTCCTGACTTTC. Its translation: CASSLEGSGANVLTF. Based on the CDR3 plus reference TRBV7-2 and TRBJ2-6, the full variable domain is GAGVSQSPSNKVTEKGKDVELRCDPISGHTALYWYRQSLGQGLEFLIYFQGNSAPDKSGLPSDRFSAERTGGSVSTLTIQRTQQEDSAVYLCASSLEGSGANVLTFGAGSRLTVL.

The chain has TRBV4-3 and TRBJ1-1; D is unclear. Germline assignment: CDR1 LGHNA and CDR2 YSLEER. Trimming cost V 1 base and J 1 base, with 7 bases left between them. There are 14 residues in the CDR3. DNA of the CDR3: TGCGCCAGCAGCCAAGGGAATCGGAACACTGAAGCTTTCTTT. Residues: CASSQGNRNTEAFF.

The chain carries TRBV6-1 and TRBJ1-1, with 10 positions matching TRBD1. The CDR3 is 14 residues long. CDR1 is MNHNS, CDR2 SASEGT, per germline. V lost 6 bases, J lost 3 bases, and 4 bases stayed unmatched. The CDR3 DNA follows: TGTGCCAGCAGCCAGACAGGGGGCTACACTGAAGCTTTCTTT. Amino acid sequence: CASSQTGGYTEAFF.

The V gene is TRBV7-9, the J gene TRBJ2-5; 7 bases are a match to TRBD1. Losses at the gene ends were 7 bases for V and 5 bases for J; bases not matched to a gene: 19. Germline CDR1 is SEHNR and CDR2 is FQNEAQ (reference sequence). The CDR3 loop spans 17 amino acids. The CDR3 coding sequence is TGTGCCAGCAACAACCCACGTTCAGGGGGTAAAAAGGAGACCCAGTACTTC. Amino acids: CASNNPRSGGKKETQYF.

The chain couples TRBV7-8 to TRBJ1-1, with no clear D. The V end lost 3 bases, the J end lost 11 bases, and 13 bases lay between the germline ends. Germline CDR1 and CDR2: SGHVS and FQNEAQ. The CDR3 has 12 amino acids. The CDR3 DNA reads as TGTGCCAGCAGCTTCGCCGGAACGAGGGCTTTCTTT. It is translated as CASSFAGTRAFF.

This chain joins TRBV2 and TRBJ2-3; 7 nucleotides agree with TRBD2. Trimming cost V 6 bases and J 4 bases; bases outside gene matches: 10. The CDR3 covers 15 residues. Per the germline V gene, CDR1 is SNHLY and CDR2 is FYNNEI. CDR3 region: CASRETSYQSDTQYF. For the CDR3, the DNA is TGTGCCAGCAGAGAGACTAGCTATCAATCAGATACGCAGTATTTT. Using reference TRBV2 and TRBJ2-3 for the parts outside the CDR3, the full variable domain is EPEVTQTPSHQVTQMGQEVILRCVPISNHLYFYWYRQILGQKVEFLVSFYNNEISEKSEIFDDQFSVERPDGSNFTLKIRSTKLEDSAMYFCASRETSYQSDTQYFGPGTRLTVL.

This clonotype was counted a few times. The chain joins TRBV15 to TRBJ1-5; D gene ambiguous. CDR3 size: 16 residues. Trimming shortened V by 0 bases and J by 6 bases, and 15 bases separated the two germline ends. Looked up from germline, CDR1 is LNHNV and CDR2 is YYDKDF (reference sequence). DNA for the CDR3: TGTGCCACCAGCAGAGATCCAAGGGTCGCGGCTCAGCCCCAGCATTTT. Amino acids: CATSRDPRVAAQPQHF.

The chain has TRBV19 and TRBJ2-5, with 9 bases that match TRBD2. This CDR3 comprises 16 residues. Losses at the gene ends were 3 bases for V and 1 base for J; bases not matched to a gene: 6. Germline V gives CDR1 LNHDA, CDR2 SQIVND (reference sequence). CDR3 loop: CASSIQLAGAQETQYF. The DNA of the CDR3 is TGTGCCAGTAGTATTCAACTAGCGGGTGCCCAAGAGACCCAGTACTTC.

The gene calls are TRBV2 and TRBJ2-7; D gene uncertain. Germline lookup yields CDR1 SNHLY and CDR2 FYNNEI. The length of the CDR3 is 12 residues. V was clipped by 5 bases and J by 6 bases, with 11 bases between them. DNA for the CDR3: TGTGCCAGCAGTTCCCGCCCGACCGAGCAGTACTTC. Amino acid sequence: CASSSRPTEQYF.

A few counts support this clonotype. This rearrangement joins TRBV19 to TRBJ1-1; a weak D match, TRBD1 (6 bases). The V and J ends lost 10 bases and 5 bases respectively, with 26 bases between them. This CDR3 contains 16 residues. From germline, CDR1 is LNHDA and CDR2 SQIVND (reference sequence). The CDR3 region is CATYDKGRGWWTEAFF. The CDR3, as DNA: TGTGCCACCTATGACAAGGGCAGGGGCTGGTGGACTGAAGCTTTCTTT. Combining the CDR3 with reference TRBV19 and TRBJ1-1 gives the whole variable domain DGGITQSPKYLFRKEGQNVTLSCEQNLNHDAMYWYRQDPGQGLRLIYYSQIVNDFQKGDIAEGYSVSREKKESFPLTVTSAQKNPTAFYLCATYDKGRGWWTEAFFGQGTRLTVV.

This chain joins TRBV4-1 and TRBJ1-1; a possible D gene is TRBD1 (5 bases). CDR1 MGHRA and CDR2 YSYEKL come from the germline V gene. Between the trimmed V and J ends, which lost 3 bases and 4 bases, there was a span of 12 bases. CDR3 size: 14 residues. The CDR3 is CASSQVNGATEAFF. The CDR3 DNA reads as TGCGCCAGCAGCCAGGTGAACGGGGCCACTGAAGCTTTCTTT.

The table lists this clonotype with a count of one. This rearrangement joins TRBV7-9 to TRBJ2-3; 10 bases match TRBD1. The germline V gene has CDR1 SEHNR and CDR2 FQNEAQ (reference sequence). V dropped 4 bases and J dropped 3; count of bases not matched to a gene: 4. The CDR3 has 15 amino acids. The CDR3: CASSSRDRGTDTQYF. The CDR3 DNA follows: TGTGCCAGCAGCTCCCGGGACAGGGGTACAGATACGCAGTATTTT.